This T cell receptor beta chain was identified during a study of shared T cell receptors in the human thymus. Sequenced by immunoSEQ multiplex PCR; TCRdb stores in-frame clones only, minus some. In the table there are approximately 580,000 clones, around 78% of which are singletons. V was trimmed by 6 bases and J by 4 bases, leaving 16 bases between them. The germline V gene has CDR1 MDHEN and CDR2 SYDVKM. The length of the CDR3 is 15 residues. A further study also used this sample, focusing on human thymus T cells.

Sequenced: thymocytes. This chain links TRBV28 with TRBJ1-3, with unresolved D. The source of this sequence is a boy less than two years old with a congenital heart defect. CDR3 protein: CASRHPRVSGNTIYF. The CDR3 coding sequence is TGTGCCAGCAGACACCCGAGGGTATCCGGAAACACCATATATTTT.